This TCR beta chain derives from a study of immune evolution from preneoplasia to lung adenocarcinoma. Study background: HLA loss of heterozygosity: 5.5% to 8.5% AIS, under 19% MIA, about 35% ADC, none AAH. The study, taken as a whole, reports: Top clone share appeared to fall from AAH through AIS, MIA, adenocarcinoma.

For this clone: Antigen specificity is unknown.

Patient tissue came from resections in Japan or China, 2014–2017. Germline CDR1 SGHAT, CDR2 FQNNGV. This CDR3 spans 13 amino acids. V shed 0 bases and J shed 2 bases, with 4 bases lying between them. Some clones are missing from TCRdb's copy, which holds only in-frame ones; the method was immunoSEQ multiplex PCR. The sample includes 11,000 to 15,000 clones, 65% to 90% of them seen just once. The sequence derives from an older donor with lung adenocarcinoma. This chain uses TRBV11-2 with TRBJ1-2; D not resolved. Sequenced: FFPE lung adenocarcinoma in situ tissue. DNA of the CDR3: TGTGCCAGCAGCTTAGAACTCAACTATGGCTACACCTTC. This gives the protein CASSLELNYGYTF. Full variable domain (rest looked up from reference TRBV11-2 and TRBJ1-2): EAGVAQSPRYKIIEKRQSVAFWCNPISGHATLYWYQQILGQGPKLLIQFQNNGVVDDSQLPKDRFSAERLKGVDSTLKIQPAKLEDSAVYLCASSLELNYGYTFGSGTRLTVV.